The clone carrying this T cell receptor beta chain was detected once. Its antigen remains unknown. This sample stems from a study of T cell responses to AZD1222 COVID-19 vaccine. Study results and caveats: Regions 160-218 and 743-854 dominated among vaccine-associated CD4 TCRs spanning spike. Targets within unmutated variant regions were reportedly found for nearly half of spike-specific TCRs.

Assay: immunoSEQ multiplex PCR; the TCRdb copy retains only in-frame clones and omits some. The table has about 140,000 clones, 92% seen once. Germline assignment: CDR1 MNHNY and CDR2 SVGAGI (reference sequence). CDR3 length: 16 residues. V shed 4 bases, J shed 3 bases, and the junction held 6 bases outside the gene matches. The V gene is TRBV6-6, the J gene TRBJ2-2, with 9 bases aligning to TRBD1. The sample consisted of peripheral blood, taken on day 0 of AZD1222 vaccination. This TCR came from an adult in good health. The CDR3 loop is CASSLGTGRDTGELFF. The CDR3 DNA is TGTGCCAGCAGTTTAGGGACAGGGAGGGACACCGGGGAGCTGTTTTTT.